Sequencing of this T cell receptor (beta chain) was carried out in a study of T cells in Graves' hyperthyroidism and ophthalmopathy. RNA transcripts yielded amplified TCR beta CDR3 regions. During a first-round RT-PCR of the TCR CDR3, the HTBI primer set was used. TCRdb processed the multiplex PCR reads anew with MiXCR; each CDR3 protein has one entry. The data show under 300,000 distinct CDR3 sequences, 12% to 15% seen once. As regards this clonotype: A read error may be the cause here, since a much bigger clone is one base away.

Pregnant or lactating patients were excluded, as were those with uncontrolled infection or other autoimmune disease. The germline V gene has CDR1 MNHEY and CDR2 SVGEGT. CDR3 length: 14 amino acids. The chain uses TRBV6-2 or TRBV6-3 and TRBJ1-1, with D possibly matching TRBD1 (5 bases). Source material: blood. This TCR came from a woman between 45 and 65 years old with Graves' hyperthyroidism that later progressed to Graves' ophthalmopathy. The CDR3 loop reads CASSYSGVITEALF. The CDR3 region has the DNA TGTGCCAGCAGTTACTCAGGGGTGATAACTGAAGCTCTCTTT.